Sequencing of this TCR beta chain was carried out in a study of Graves' ophthalmopathy and Graves' hyperthyroidism. Study outcomes and limitations: Appearing in blood as well were most expanded thyroid clonotypes above 0.001 frequency.

CDR1 is ENHRY and CDR2 is SYGVKD in the germline V gene. The CDR3 loop spans 16 amino acids. Certain patients were not enrolled. These were patients with other autoimmune diseases, uncontrolled infections, pregnancy or lactation. Details on this clonotype: The antigen is unknown. The junction differs from germline at one of its ends, possibly a read error.

RNA transcripts served as template for amplifying TCR beta CDR3 sequences. An opening RT-PCR round employed HTBI primers and preceded a second-round multiplex PCR. Via MiXCR, TCRdb re-called the multiplex PCR reads, giving one row per CDR3 protein. The sample includes approximately 540,000 distinct CDR3 sequences, less than 40% seen only once; the top ten take 4% to 5%. The chain is built from TRBV10-3 and TRBJ1-5, with D possibly being TRBD1 (5 bases). This TCR came from an adult man with Graves' hyperthyroidism. Sequenced: peripheral blood or thyroid tissue (not recorded which). CDR3 residues: CASSLIRGNSNQPQHF. The CDR3 nucleotides read TGTGCCAGCAGTTTAATACGGGGGAATAGCAATCAGCCCCAGCATTTT.